One T cell receptor (beta chain) is described in this entry. Its antigen has not been determined. Base qualities were left out, and no much larger clone turns up one base away. The source of the sample is a study of T cell responses to AZD1222 COVID-19 vaccine (dated by TCRdb to the early 2020s). For context, the study as a whole: A total of under 250 trial participants underwent TCR sequencing, of whom about 210 had received two doses of AZD1222 and approximately 25 had received two doses of the MenACWY control vaccine. Trial participants were enrolled into age subgroups of 18-55, 56-69 and 70-plus years, which contained around 140, 26 and 57 TCR-sequenced participants, respectively.

According to the study, the label for this sample's time point signals: baseline before first vaccination. The treatment or condition label here, explained by the study, means: meningococcal conjugate vaccine given as trial control. Vaccinee samples came from UK trials COV001 and COV002, including a single-blind randomized controlled phase 2/3 trial of AZD1222 (ChAdOx1 nCoV-19) in healthy adults. For TCRbeta chain sequencing, PBMC samples from trial participants were taken at day 0 and at day 28 after the second dose. The CDR3 regions of human TCRbeta chains were analyzed by immunosequencing. For the original study's pipeline: Repertoire TCRs were matched against a reference library of SARS-CoV-2-specific TCRs generated with the MIRA antigen-specificity platform. Breadth was defined as the fraction of unique TCRs that were SARS-CoV-2-associated, and depth was defined as the fraction of total T cells that were SARS-CoV-2-associated. Using the MIRA data, each spike-specific TCR was mapped to the spike region that the TCR reacts to and placed in a CD4 or CD8 class. Log10-transformed breadth and depth values were compared by one-way ANOVA with Sidak's multiple comparisons tests. This immuneACCESS table, as held by TCRdb, lists in-frame sequences with V and J called but not all clones. Of the missing ones, under half trace to an unresolved V gene in checked studies; the others have no known cause. V, J and clone size reflect that table, while D and trimming were determined from the DNA. The table for this sample lists 130,000 to 150,000 clones; 88% of them were counted only once. The ten largest clones take up about 3.3% of the sample.

What the study reported, not specific to this receptor: Nearly half of unique spike-specific TCRs reportedly recognized epitopes outside regions mutated in the B.1.351 and B.1.1.7 variants. No day 14 peak-response samples were available, so repertoires were characterized only after the peak T cell response. The 56-69-year group was small, and its depth increase did not reach significance, likely because of low power. A significant rise in spike-specific TCR breadth and depth was observed after two AZD1222 doses relative to day 0 and relative to MenACWY recipients. Vaccine-associated CD4 TCRs spanned the whole spike protein, with dominant responses in regions 160-218 and 743-854. Most participants were white British and females outnumbered males, and the authors suggested that clonal diversity may have been underestimated. Conclusions about previously exposed vaccinees are limited, since just a handful of AZD1222 recipients were seropositive for SARS-CoV-2 at baseline.

Compared with germline, V lacks 4 bases and J lacks 4 bases; bases without a gene match: 12. CDR1 is given as LGHDT and CDR2 as YNNKEL, both from the germline V gene (reference sequence). Including cysteine and phenylalanine, the CDR3 has 19 amino acids. Just the 57-base CDR3 DNA is kept, in frame starting at base 1. The sequence is built from TRBV3-1 (or the pseudogene TRBV3-2) and TRBJ2-2; TRBD2 matches 13 bases in the middle. This material consisted of peripheral blood, taken on day 0 of MenACWY control vaccination. This TCR came from an adult in good health. The nucleotides are TGTGCCAGCAGCCGCCCGCCCGGACTAGCGGGGGCACGCACCGGGGAGCTGTTTTTT. Its translation is CASSRPPGLAGARTGELFF.